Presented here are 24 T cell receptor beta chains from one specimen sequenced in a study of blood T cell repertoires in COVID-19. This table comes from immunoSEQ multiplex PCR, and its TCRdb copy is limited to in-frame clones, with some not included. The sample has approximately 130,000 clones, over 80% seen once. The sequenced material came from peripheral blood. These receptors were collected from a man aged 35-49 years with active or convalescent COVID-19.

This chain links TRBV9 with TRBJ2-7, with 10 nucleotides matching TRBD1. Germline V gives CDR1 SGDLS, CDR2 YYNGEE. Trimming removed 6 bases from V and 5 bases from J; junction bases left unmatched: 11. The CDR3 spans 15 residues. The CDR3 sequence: CASTPGTGVPHEQYF. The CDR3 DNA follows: TGTGCCAGCACCCCCGGGACAGGGGTTCCCCACGAGCAGTACTTC.

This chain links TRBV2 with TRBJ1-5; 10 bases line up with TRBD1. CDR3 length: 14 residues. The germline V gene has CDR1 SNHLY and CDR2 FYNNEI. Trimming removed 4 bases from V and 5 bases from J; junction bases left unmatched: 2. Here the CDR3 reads CASSGQGADQPQHF. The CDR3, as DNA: TGTGCCAGCAGTGGACAGGGGGCCGATCAGCCCCAGCATTTT.

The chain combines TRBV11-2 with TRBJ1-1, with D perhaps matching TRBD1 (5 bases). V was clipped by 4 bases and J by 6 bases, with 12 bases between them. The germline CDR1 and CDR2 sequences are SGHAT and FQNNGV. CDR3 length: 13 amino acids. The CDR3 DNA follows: TGTGCCAGCAGCTCAGGGATGTATTCTGAAGCTTTCTTT. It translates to CASSSGMYSEAFF.

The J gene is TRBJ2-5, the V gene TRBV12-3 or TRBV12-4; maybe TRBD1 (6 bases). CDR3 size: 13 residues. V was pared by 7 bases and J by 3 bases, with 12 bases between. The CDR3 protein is CASTKRGKETQYF. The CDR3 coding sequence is TGTGCCAGCACCAAAAGGGGGAAAGAGACCCAGTACTTC.

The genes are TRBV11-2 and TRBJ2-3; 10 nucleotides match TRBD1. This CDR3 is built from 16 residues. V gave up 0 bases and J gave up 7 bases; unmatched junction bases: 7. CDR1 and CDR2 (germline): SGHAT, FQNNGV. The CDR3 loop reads CASSLDQGTGVYTQYF. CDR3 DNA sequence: TGTGCCAGCAGCTTAGATCAAGGGACAGGGGTGTATACGCAGTATTTT.

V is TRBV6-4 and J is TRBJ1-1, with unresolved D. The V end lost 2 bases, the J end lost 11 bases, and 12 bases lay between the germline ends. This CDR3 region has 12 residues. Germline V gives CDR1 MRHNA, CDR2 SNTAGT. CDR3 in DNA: TGTGCCAGCAGTGACGGTCAAGCGCGCGCTTTCTTT. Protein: CASSDGQARAFF.

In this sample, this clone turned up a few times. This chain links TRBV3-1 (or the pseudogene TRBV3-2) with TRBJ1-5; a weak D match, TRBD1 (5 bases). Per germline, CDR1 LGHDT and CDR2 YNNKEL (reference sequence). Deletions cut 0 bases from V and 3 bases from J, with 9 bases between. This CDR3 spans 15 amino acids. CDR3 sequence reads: CASSQEGANNQPQHF. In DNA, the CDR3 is TGTGCCAGCAGCCAAGAAGGGGCCAACAATCAGCCCCAGCATTTT.

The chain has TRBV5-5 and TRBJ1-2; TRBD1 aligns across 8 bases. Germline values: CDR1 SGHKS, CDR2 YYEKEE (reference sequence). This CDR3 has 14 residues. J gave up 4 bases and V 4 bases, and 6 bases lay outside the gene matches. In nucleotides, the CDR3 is TGTGCCAGCAGCCTGGGTACAGGGGGCTATGGCTACACCTTC. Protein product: CASSLGTGGYGYTF.

The CDR3 region has the DNA TGCGCCAGCAGCTTGGAGAAGGGGTGGCCTTTCTTT. Translating gives CASSLEKGWPFF. The chain links TRBV5-1 to TRBJ1-1; tentative D call: TRBD1 (5 bases). The V gene lost 0 bases and the J gene lost 12 bases, with 12 bases spanning the gap. The CDR3 has 12 residues. CDR1 and CDR2 from the germline V gene are SGHRS and YFSETQ.

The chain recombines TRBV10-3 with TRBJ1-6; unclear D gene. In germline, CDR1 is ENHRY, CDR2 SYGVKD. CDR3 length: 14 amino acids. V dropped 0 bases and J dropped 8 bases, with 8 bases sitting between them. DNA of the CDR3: TGTGCCATCAGTGAGTCGCGAATAGATTCACCCCTCCACTTT. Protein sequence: CAISESRIDSPLHF.

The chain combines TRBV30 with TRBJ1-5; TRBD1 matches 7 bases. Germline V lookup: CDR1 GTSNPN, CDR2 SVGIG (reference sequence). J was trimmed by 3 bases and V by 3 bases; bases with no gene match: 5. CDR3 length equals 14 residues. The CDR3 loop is CAWSEGQFNQPQHF. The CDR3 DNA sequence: TGTGCCTGGAGCGAGGGACAGTTCAATCAGCCCCAGCATTTT.

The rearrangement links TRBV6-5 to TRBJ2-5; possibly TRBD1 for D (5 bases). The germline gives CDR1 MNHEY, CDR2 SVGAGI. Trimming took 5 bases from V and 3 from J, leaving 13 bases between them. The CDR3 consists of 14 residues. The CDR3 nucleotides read TGTGCCAGCAGTCCAGGGCCGTTTAAAGAGACCCAGTACTTC. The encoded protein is CASSPGPFKETQYF.

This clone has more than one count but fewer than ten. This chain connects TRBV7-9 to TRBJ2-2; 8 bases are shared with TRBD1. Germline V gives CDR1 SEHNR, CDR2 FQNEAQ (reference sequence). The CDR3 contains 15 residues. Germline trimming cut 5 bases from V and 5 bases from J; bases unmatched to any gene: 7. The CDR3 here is CASSGQGSRTGELFF. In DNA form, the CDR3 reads TGTGCCAGCAGCGGACAGGGATCGAGAACCGGGGAGCTGTTTTTT.

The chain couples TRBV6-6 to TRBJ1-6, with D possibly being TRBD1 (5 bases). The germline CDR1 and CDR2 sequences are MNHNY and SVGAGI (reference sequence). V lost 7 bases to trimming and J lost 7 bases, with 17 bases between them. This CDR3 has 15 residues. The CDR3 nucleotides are TGTGCCAGCATCTTGGAGGGCAGGGACAATTCACCCCTCCACTTT. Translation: CASILEGRDNSPLHF.

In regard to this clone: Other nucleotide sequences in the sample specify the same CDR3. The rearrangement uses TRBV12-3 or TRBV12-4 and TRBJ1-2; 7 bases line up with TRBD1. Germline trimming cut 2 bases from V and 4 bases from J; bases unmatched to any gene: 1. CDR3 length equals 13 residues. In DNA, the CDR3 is TGTGCCAGCAGTTTAAAGGGGGCCTATGGCTACACCTTC. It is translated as CASSLKGAYGYTF.

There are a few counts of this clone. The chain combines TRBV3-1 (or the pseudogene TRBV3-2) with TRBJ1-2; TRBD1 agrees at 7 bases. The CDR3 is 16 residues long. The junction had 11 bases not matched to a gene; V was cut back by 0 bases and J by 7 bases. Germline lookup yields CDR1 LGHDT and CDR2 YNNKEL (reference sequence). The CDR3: CASSQDRTQGKGGYTF. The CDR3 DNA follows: TGTGCCAGCAGCCAAGATCGAACACAGGGGAAAGGTGGCTACACCTTC.

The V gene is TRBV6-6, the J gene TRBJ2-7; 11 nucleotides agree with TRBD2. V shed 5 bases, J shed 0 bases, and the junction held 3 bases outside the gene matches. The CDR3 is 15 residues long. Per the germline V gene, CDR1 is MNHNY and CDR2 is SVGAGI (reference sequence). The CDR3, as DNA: TGTGCCAGCAGTAAGGGACTAGCGGACTCCTACGAGCAGTACTTC. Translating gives CASSKGLADSYEQYF.

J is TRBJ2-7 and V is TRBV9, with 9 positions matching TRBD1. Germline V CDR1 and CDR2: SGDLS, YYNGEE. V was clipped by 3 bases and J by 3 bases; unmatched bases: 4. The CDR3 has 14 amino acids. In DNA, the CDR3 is TGTGCCAGCAGCGCTGGGGGACAGGGCTACGAGCAGTACTTC. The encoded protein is CASSAGGQGYEQYF.

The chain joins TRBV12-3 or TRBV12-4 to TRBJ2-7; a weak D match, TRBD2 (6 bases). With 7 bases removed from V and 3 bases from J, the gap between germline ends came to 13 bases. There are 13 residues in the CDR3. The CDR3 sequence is CASTLGSYYEQYF. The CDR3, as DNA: TGTGCCAGCACCCTCGGGAGTTACTACGAGCAGTACTTC.

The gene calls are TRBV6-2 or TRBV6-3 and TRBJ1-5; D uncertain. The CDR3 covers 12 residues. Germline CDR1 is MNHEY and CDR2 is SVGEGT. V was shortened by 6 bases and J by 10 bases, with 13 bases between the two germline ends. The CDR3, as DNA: TGTGCCAGCAGCCGCACGGCAGGCCCCCAGCATTTT. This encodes CASSRTAGPQHF.

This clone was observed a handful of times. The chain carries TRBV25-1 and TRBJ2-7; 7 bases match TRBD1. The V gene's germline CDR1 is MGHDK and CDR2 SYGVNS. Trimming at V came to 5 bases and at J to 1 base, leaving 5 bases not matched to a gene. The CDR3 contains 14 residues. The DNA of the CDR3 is TGTGCCAGCAGTTCACTGGGACAGTCCTACGAGCAGTACTTC. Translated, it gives CASSSLGQSYEQYF.

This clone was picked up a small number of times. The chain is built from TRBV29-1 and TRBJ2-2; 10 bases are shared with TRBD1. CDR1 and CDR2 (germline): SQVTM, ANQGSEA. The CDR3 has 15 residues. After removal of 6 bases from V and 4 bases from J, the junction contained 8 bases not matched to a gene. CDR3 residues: CSVVTGGAGTGELFF. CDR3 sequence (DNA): TGCAGCGTGGTGACAGGGGGCGCCGGCACCGGGGAGCTGTTTTTT.

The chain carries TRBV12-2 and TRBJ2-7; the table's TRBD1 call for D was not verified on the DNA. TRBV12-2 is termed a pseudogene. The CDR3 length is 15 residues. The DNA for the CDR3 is TGTGCAAGTCGCATATCGACAGGGCATAACTACGAGCAGTACTTC. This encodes CASRISTGHNYEQYF.

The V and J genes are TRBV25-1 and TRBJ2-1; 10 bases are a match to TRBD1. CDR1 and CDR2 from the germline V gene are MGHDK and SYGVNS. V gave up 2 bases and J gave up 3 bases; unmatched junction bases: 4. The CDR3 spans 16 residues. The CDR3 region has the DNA TGTGCCAGCAGTGAAGGCGGGACAGGGGTCTACAATGAGCAGTTCTTC. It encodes CASSEGGTGVYNEQFF.